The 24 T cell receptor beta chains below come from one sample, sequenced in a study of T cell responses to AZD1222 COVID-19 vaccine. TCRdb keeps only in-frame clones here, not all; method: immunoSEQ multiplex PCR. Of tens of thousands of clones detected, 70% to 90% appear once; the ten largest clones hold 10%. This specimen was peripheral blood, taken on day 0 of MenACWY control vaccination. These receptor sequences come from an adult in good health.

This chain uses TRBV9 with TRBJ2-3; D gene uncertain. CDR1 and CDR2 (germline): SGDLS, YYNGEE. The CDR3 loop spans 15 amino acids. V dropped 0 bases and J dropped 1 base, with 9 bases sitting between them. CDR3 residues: CASSVEVARTDTQYF. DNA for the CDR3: TGTGCCAGCAGCGTAGAGGTAGCTCGCACAGATACGCAGTATTTT. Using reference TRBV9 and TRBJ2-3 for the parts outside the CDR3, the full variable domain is DSGVTQTPKHLITATGQRVTLRCSPRSGDLSVYWYQQSLDQGLQFLIQYYNGEERAKGNILERFSAQQFPDLHSELNLSSLELGDSALYFCASSVEVARTDTQYFGPGTRLTVL.

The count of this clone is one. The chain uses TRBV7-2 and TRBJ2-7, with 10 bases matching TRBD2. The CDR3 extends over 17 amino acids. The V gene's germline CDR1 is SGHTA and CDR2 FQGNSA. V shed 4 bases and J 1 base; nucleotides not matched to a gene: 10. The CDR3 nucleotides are TGTGCCAGCAGCTCTAATAGCGGGGGGCCACTTTCCTACGAGCAGTACTTC. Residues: CASSSNSGGPLSYEQYF.

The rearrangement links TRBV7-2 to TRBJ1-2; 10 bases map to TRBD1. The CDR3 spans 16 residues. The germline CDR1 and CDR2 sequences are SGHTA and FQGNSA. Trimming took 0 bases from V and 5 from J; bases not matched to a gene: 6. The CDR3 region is CASSLATGGASYGYTF. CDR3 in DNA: TGTGCCAGCAGCTTAGCGACAGGGGGCGCTTCTTATGGCTACACCTTC.

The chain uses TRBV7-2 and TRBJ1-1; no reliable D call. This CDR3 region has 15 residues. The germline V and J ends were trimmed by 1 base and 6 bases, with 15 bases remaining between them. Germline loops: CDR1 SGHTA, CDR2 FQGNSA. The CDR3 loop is CASSLVAQDGAEAFF. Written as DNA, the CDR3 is TGTGCCAGCAGCTTAGTGGCGCAGGACGGGGCTGAAGCTTTCTTT.

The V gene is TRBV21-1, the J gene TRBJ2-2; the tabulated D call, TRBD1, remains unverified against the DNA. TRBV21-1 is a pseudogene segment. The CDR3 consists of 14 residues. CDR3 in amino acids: CANDRDRGTGELFF. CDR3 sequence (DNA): TGTGCCAACGACCGGGACAGGGGTACCGGGGAGCTGTTTTTT.

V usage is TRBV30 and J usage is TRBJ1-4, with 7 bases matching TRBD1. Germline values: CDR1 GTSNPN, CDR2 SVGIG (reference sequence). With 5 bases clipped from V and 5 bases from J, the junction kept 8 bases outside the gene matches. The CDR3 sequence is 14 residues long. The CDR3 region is CAWAQTGPNEKLFF. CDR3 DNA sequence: TGTGCCTGGGCACAGACAGGGCCAAATGAAAAACTGTTTTTT.

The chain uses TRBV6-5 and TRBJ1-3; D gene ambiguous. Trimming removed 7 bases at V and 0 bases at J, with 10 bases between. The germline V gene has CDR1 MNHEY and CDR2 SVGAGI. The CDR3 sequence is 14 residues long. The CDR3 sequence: CASTPQSSGNTIYF. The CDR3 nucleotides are TGTGCCAGCACTCCACAGTCCTCTGGAAACACCATATATTTT.

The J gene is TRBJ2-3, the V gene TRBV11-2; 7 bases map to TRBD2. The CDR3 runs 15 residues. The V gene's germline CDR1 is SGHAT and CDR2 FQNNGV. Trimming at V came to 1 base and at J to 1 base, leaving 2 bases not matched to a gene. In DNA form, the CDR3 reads TGTGCCAGCAGCTTAGGGGCGGGGGGCACAGATACGCAGTATTTT. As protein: CASSLGAGGTDTQYF. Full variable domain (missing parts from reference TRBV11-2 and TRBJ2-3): EAGVAQSPRYKIIEKRQSVAFWCNPISGHATLYWYQQILGQGPKLLIQFQNNGVVDDSQLPKDRFSAERLKGVDSTLKIQPAKLEDSAVYLCASSLGAGGTDTQYFGPGTRLTVL.

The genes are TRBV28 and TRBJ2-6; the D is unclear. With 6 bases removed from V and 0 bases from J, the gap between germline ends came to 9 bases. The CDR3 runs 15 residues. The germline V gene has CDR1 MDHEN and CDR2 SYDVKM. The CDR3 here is CASRAPISGANVLTF. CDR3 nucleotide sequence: TGTGCCAGCAGAGCCCCGATCTCTGGGGCCAACGTCCTGACTTTC.

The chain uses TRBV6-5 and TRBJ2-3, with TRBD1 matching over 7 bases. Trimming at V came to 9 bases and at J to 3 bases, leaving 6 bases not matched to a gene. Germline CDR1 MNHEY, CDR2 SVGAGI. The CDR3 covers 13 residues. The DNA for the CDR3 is TGTGCCAGTACCCGACAGGGAACAGATACGCAGTATTTT. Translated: CASTRQGTDTQYF.

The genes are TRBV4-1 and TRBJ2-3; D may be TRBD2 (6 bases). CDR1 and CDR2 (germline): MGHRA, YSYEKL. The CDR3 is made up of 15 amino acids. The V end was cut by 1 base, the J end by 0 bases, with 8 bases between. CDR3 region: CASSQASVSTDTQYF. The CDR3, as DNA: TGCGCCAGCAGCCAAGCTAGCGTGAGCACAGATACGCAGTATTTT.

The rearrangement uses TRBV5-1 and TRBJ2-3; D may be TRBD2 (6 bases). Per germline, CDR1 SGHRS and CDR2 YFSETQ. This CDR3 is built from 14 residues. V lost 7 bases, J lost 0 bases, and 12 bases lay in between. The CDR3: CASGIADSTDTQYF. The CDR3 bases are TGCGCCAGCGGGATAGCGGACAGCACAGATACGCAGTATTTT.

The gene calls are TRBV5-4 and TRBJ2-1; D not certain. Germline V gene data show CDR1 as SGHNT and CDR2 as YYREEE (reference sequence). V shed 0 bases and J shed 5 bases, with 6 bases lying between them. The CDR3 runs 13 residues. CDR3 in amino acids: CASSLEGNNEQFF. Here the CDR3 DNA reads TGTGCCAGCAGCTTGGAAGGCAACAATGAGCAGTTCTTC.

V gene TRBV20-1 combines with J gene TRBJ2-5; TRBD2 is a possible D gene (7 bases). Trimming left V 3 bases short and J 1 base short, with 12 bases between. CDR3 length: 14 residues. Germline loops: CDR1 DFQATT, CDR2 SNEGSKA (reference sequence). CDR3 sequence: CSASRGGGQETQYF. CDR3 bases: TGCAGTGCTAGTCGAGGGGGGGGCCAAGAGACCCAGTACTTC.

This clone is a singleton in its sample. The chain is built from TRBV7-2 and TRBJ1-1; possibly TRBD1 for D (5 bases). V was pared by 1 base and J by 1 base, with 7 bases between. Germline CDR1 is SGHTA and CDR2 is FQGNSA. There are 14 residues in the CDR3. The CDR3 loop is CASSLGQGNTEAFF. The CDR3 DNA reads TGTGCCAGCAGCTTAGGGCAGGGGAACACTGAAGCTTTCTTT.

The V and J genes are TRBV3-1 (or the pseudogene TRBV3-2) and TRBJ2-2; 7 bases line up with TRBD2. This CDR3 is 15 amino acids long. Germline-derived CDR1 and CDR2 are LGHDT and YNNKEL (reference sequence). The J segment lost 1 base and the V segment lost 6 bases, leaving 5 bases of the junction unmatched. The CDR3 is CASRRGGGNTGELFF. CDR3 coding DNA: TGTGCCAGCAGGCGGGGCGGGGGGAACACCGGGGAGCTGTTTTTT.

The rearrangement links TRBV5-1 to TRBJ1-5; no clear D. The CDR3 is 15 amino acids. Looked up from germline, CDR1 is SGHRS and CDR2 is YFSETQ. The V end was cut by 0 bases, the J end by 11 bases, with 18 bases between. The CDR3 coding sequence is TGCGCCAGCAGCTTGGGGCCGCTTGAGGATAGGGCCCAGCATTTT. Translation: CASSLGPLEDRAQHF.

This chain's CDR3 is CASRSGGTYNEQFF. In DNA, the CDR3 is TGTGCCAGCAGATCCGGGGGGACCTACAATGAGCAGTTCTTC. This chain joins TRBV11-2 and TRBJ2-1, with 7 nucleotides matching TRBD2. CDR1 is SGHAT and CDR2 is FQNNGV in the germline V gene. CDR3 size: 14 residues. V was pared by 6 bases and J by 2 bases, with 4 bases of the junction left unmatched.

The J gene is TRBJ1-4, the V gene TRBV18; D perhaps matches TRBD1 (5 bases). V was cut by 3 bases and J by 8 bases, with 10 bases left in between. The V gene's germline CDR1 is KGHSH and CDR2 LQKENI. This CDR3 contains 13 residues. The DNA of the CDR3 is TGTGCCAGCTCACCTGGGCCAGGGGAAAAACTGTTTTTT. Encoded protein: CASSPGPGEKLFF.

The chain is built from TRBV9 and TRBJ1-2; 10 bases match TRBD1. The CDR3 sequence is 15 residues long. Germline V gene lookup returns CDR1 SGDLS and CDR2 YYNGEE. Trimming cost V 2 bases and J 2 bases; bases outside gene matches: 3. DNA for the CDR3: TGTGCCAGCAGCGTGGGGACAGGGGACAACTATGGCTACACCTTC. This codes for CASSVGTGDNYGYTF.

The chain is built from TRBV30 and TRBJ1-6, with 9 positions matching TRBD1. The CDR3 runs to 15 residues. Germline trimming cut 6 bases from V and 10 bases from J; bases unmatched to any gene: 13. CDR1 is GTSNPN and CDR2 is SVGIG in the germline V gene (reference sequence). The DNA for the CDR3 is TGTGCCTGCGACTCACCGGGACAGGGCCAGTCACCCCTCCACTTT. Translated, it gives CACDSPGQGQSPLHF.

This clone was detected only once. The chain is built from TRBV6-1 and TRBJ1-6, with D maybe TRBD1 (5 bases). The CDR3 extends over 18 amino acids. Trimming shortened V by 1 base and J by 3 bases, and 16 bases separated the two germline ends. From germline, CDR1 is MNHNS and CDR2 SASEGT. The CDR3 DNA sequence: TGTGCCAGCAGTGAAGAGGGGCAGGGAAGGTTCTATAATTCACCCCTCCACTTT. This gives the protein CASSEEGQGRFYNSPLHF.

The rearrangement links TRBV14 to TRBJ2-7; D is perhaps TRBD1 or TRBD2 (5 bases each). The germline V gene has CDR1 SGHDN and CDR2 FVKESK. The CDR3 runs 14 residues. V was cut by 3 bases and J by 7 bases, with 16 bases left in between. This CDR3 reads CASSQDLIGGEQYF. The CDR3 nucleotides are TGTGCCAGCAGCCAGGACTTGATTGGGGGTGAGCAGTACTTC.

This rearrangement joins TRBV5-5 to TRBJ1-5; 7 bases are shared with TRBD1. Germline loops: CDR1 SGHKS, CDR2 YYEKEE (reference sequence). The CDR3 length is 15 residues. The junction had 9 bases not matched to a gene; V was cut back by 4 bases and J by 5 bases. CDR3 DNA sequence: TGTGCCAGCAGCGAGGGGGCCCTCGCACATCAGCCCCAGCATTTT. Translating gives CASSEGALAHQPQHF.